These T cell receptor beta chains were read from a single sample in a study of early T cells in non-severe SARS-CoV-2 infection. Each CDR3 protein gets one entry after TCRdb re-called the 5' RACE reads with MiXCR. Among about 48,000 distinct CDR3 sequences listed, roughly 13% were seen once. The source material was whole blood. The receptors were gathered from an adult who was a healthcare worker with PCR-confirmed SARS-CoV-2 infection or an uninfected control (not recorded which). CDR3s leave out the opening cysteine and the closing phenylalanine or tryptophan. Fields, in order: J gene, V gene, CDR3 protein.

j_call: TRBJ1-1; v_call: TRBV28; cdr3_aa: ASSYRNTEAF
j_call: TRBJ1-1; v_call: TRBV29-1; cdr3_aa: SGARGETEAF
j_call: TRBJ2-1; v_call: TRBV5-1; cdr3_aa: ASSLGERDEQF
j_call: TRBJ1-1; v_call: TRBV11-2; cdr3_aa: ASSVRPNLTPEAF
j_call: TRBJ2-7; v_call: TRBV29-1; cdr3_aa: SARMGYEQY
j_call: TRBJ2-3; v_call: TRBV24-1; cdr3_aa: ATGDRDRANTDTQY
j_call: TRBJ1-6; v_call: TRBV12-3/TRBV12-4; cdr3_aa: ASSFWTGNSPLH
j_call: TRBJ1-1; v_call: TRBV18; cdr3_aa: ASSPTGVMNTEAF
j_call: TRBJ2-7; v_call: TRBV5-1; cdr3_aa: ASSLDRGPEQY
j_call: TRBJ1-4; v_call: TRBV3-1; cdr3_aa: ASSYGQRNEKLF
j_call: TRBJ1-1; v_call: TRBV18; cdr3_aa: ASSPRAGSEAF
j_call: TRBJ1-6; v_call: TRBV20-1; cdr3_aa: SASPFDRGDSPLH
j_call: TRBJ2-7; v_call: TRBV2; cdr3_aa: ASSDLSHPYEQY
j_call: TRBJ2-2; v_call: TRBV19; cdr3_aa: ATSDGGDTGELF
j_call: TRBJ2-7; v_call: TRBV28; cdr3_aa: ASSFTGRYEQY
j_call: TRBJ1-3; v_call: TRBV3-1; cdr3_aa: ASSPNVPTSGNTIY
j_call: TRBJ2-3; v_call: TRBV9; cdr3_aa: ASSAGQLYTDTQY
j_call: TRBJ1-6; v_call: TRBV6-2/TRBV6-3; cdr3_aa: ASSLGPGRVSPLH
j_call: TRBJ1-1; v_call: TRBV2; cdr3_aa: ASTGQGAGTEAF
j_call: TRBJ1-1; v_call: TRBV28; cdr3_aa: ASSFRDRGDTEAF
j_call: TRBJ2-3; v_call: TRBV6-5; cdr3_aa: ASSYRLAGKADTQY
j_call: TRBJ2-4; v_call: TRBV2; cdr3_aa: ASSEMAAKNIQY
j_call: TRBJ1-2; v_call: TRBV6-6; cdr3_aa: ASRTVQGAGGYT
j_call: TRBJ1-3; v_call: TRBV7-9; cdr3_aa: ASSLAPTRGGNTIY
j_call: TRBJ2-3; v_call: TRBV3-1; cdr3_aa: ASSQDYKRWGETTDTQY
j_call: TRBJ1-5; v_call: TRBV7-8; cdr3_aa: ASSLVSNQPQH
j_call: TRBJ2-7; v_call: TRBV29-1; cdr3_aa: SVLGLGEQY